This T cell receptor (beta chain) was identified in a study of cytomegalovirus exposure and HLA in healthy donors. Overall study context: The approximately 130 validation repertoires were reported in a later analysis to have been generated on the same platform as the approximately 700 first-cohort repertoires. General study findings and limits: Cytomegalovirus association was listed for about 150 TCR beta chains. With high specificity and sensitivity, the classifier reportedly diagnosed cytomegalovirus status.

On this clone: The antigen is not known.

Trimming cost V 5 bases and J 7 bases, with 15 bases left between them. The V gene's germline CDR1 is MNHNS and CDR2 SASEGT. The CDR3 runs to 13 residues. The data were produced by immunoSEQ multiplex PCR, yet TCRdb's version contains in-frame clones alone and is incomplete. This sample yields under 400,000 clones, of which 86% are seen a single time; over 0.75% belongs to the top ten. The receptor was isolated from a woman between 18 and 30 years old in good health and CMV-seronegative. The V call is TRBV6-1, the J call TRBJ2-7, with D possibly being TRBD1 (6 bases). Sequenced material: PBMCs. The CDR3 coding sequence is TGTGCCAGCAGTCTACAGGGCTGGAGGGAGCAGTACTTC. Protein: CASSLQGWREQYF.